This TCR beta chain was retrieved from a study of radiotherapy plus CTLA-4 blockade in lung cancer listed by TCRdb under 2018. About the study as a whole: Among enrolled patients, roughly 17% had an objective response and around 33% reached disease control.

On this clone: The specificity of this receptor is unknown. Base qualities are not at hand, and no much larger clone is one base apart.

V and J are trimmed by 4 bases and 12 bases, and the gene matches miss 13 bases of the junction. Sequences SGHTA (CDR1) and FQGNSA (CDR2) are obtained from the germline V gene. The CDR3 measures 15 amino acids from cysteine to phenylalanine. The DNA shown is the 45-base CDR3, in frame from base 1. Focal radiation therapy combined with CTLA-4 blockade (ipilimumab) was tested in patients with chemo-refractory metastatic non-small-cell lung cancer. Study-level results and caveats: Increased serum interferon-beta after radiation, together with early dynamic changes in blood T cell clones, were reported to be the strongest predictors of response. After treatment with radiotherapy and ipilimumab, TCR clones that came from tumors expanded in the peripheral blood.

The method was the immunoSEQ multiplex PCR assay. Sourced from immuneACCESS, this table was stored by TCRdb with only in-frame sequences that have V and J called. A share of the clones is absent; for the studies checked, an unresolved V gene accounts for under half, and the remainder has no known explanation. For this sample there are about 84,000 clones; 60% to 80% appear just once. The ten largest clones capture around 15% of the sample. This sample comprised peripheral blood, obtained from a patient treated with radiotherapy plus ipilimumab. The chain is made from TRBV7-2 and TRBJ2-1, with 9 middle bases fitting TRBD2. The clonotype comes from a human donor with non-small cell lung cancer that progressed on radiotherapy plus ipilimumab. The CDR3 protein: CASSSWAGGLAGQFF. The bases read TGTGCCAGCAGCTCTTGGGCGGGGGGGCTGGCTGGGCAGTTCTTC.